Described below is a single T cell receptor (beta chain) sequence and its context. Its specificity is unknown. Using immunoSEQ multiplex PCR, the repertoire was profiled, and TCRdb retains in-frame clones only, with some absent. The sample contains about 120,000 clones, around 86% of which appear only once. This sample stems from a study of cytomegalovirus exposure and HLA in healthy donors. The CDR3 is made up of 12 amino acids. Germline-derived CDR1 and CDR2 are LNHDA and SQIVND (reference sequence). Germline trimming cut 8 bases from V and 3 bases from J; bases unmatched to any gene: 1. The study's findings and limits: Most TCR sequences showed up rarely, but some public TCRs showed up in many donors.

The sequenced sample was PBMCs. The TCR was taken from a woman between 18 and 29 years old in good health and CMV-seronegative. The chain joins TRBV19 to TRBJ2-7, with 10 bases aligning to TRBD1. The CDR3 region has the DNA TGTGCCAGTGGACAGGGGGACTACGAGCAGTACTTC. Its translation is CASGQGDYEQYF.